This T cell receptor beta chain was observed in a study of T cells expressing NK-cell markers. The study's findings and limits: There were a handful of donors in whom these clonotypes also led the CD3+CD56-NKG2C+ fraction.

The CDR3 has 15 amino acids. CDR1 is SQVTM and CDR2 is ANQGSEA in the germline V gene. Comments on this clonotype: As yet, its antigen is unknown.

TCRdb reprocessed the 5' RACE reads; each CDR3 protein has one entry and no DNA is given. This repertoire includes 450,000 to 600,000 distinct CDR3 sequences. The clonotype originates from a man aged 18 to 29 in good health. This chain uses TRBV29-1 with TRBJ1-4; the D call of TRBD1 rests on TCRdb alone, since no DNA is present to check it. Sequenced material: blood T cells: a sorted CD56 or NKG2C T cell subset, CD4+ or CD8+ T cells, or bulk PBMC T cells (not recorded which). CDR3 sequence reads: CSATRGGTAGEKLFF.